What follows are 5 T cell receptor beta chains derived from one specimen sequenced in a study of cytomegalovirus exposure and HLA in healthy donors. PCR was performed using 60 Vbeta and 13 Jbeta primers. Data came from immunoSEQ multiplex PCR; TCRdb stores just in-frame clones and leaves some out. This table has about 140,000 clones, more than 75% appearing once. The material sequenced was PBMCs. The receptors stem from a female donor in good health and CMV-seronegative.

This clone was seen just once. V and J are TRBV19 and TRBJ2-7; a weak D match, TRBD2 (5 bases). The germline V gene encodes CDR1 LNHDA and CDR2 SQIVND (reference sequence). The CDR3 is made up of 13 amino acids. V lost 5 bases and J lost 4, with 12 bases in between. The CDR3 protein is CASSWGEGYEQYF. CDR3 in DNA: TGTGCCAGTAGTTGGGGAGAAGGGTACGAGCAGTACTTC.

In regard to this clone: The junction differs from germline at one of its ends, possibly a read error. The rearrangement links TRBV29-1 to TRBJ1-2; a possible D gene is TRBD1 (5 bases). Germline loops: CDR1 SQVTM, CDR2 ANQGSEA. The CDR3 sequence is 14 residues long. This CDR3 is CSVPTGGAVSRYPF. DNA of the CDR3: TGCAGCGTCCCCACCGGTGGGGCGGTCTCTCGCTACCCCTTC.

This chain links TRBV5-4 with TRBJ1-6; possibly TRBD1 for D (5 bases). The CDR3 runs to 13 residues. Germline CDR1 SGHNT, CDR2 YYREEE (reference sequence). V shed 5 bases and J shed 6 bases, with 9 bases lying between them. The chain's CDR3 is CASRVDSNSPLHF. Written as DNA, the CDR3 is TGTGCCAGCAGAGTTGACAGTAATTCACCCCTCCACTTT.

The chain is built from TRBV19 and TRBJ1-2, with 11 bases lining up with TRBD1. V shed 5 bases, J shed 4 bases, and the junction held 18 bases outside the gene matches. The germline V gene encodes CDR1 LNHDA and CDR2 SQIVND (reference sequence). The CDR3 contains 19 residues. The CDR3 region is CASSPNLGQGARGFYGYTF. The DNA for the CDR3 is TGTGCCAGTAGTCCTAACCTCGGACAGGGGGCGCGAGGATTCTATGGCTACACCTTC.

The CDR3 reads CASRTGGDYELFF. CDR3 bases: TGCGCCAGCAGGACAGGGGGAGACTATGAGCTGTTTTTT. The V call is TRBV5-1, the J call TRBJ2-2; TRBD1 matches 9 bases. The J segment lost 11 bases and the V segment lost 5 bases, leaving 7 bases of the junction unmatched. This CDR3 is 13 amino acids long. Germline-derived CDR1 and CDR2 are SGHRS and YFSETQ.